This entry lists 3 T cell receptor beta chains sequenced from one sample in a study of blood T cell repertoires in COVID-19. Profiled with immunoSEQ multiplex PCR; TCRdb holds only in-frame clones, not every one. The profile shows nearly 100,000 clones, about four fifths of them singletons. The sequenced material came from peripheral blood. All receptors derive from an older woman with acute or convalescent COVID-19.

This clone was counted between two and nine times. This chain links TRBV7-3 with TRBJ2-7, with D possibly being TRBD1 (5 bases). The V gene's germline CDR1 is SGHTA and CDR2 FQGTGA. The CDR3 sequence is 15 residues long. Trimming took off 3 bases at V and 1 base at J, with 13 bases between the two ends. This CDR3 is CASSFGLGDSYEQYF. CDR3 nucleotides: TGTGCCAGCAGCTTCGGCCTAGGGGATTCCTACGAGCAGTACTTC.

This chain joins TRBV3-1 (or the pseudogene TRBV3-2) and TRBJ2-7; 7 positions match TRBD1. The trim removed 4 bases at V and 6 bases at J, leaving 9 bases unmatched. The germline V gene encodes CDR1 LGHDT and CDR2 YNNKEL (reference sequence). This CDR3 is built from 14 residues. CDR3 sequence: CASSREDRAGEQYF. The CDR3 bases are TGTGCCAGCAGCCGAGAAGACAGGGCAGGCGAGCAGTACTTC.

The chain is built from TRBV9 and TRBJ2-3; TRBD2 matches 15 bases. Trimming at V came to 0 bases and at J to 5 bases, leaving 1 base not matched to a gene. CDR1 is SGDLS and CDR2 is YYNGEE in the germline V gene. The CDR3 sequence is 16 residues long. CDR3 amino acids: CASSVGTSGGGDTQYF. In nucleotides, the CDR3 is TGTGCCAGCAGCGTAGGGACTAGCGGGGGGGGAGATACGCAGTATTTT.